The 4 T cell receptor beta chains in this list originate from one sample, sequenced in a study of cytomegalovirus exposure and HLA in healthy donors. The PCR was carried out with 60 Vbeta primers and 13 Jbeta primers. Assay used: immunoSEQ multiplex PCR; TCRdb lists only in-frame clones, some missing. The sample carries over 85,000 clones, around three quarters recorded once. The sequenced sample was PBMCs. The receptors originated from a man aged 25-45 years in good health and CMV-seronegative.

A single count supports this clone. The V gene is TRBV25-1, the J gene TRBJ2-1, with D possibly matching TRBD2 (5 bases). The CDR3 extends over 12 amino acids. Germline-derived CDR1 and CDR2 are MGHDK and SYGVNS. Trimming stripped 3 bases from V and 11 bases from J, with 11 bases between. CDR3 coding DNA: TGTGCCAGCAGTGACGGGGTCGGGAAGCAGTTCTTC. Its protein is CASSDGVGKQFF.

This clone occurred a few times. This chain joins TRBV10-3 and TRBJ2-1; 8 bases line up with TRBD1. The CDR3 loop spans 17 amino acids. Per germline, CDR1 ENHRY and CDR2 SYGVKD. Trimming cost V 0 bases and J 3 bases; bases outside gene matches: 7. CDR3 in amino acids: CAISESLPGGSYNEQFF. The CDR3 DNA follows: TGTGCCATCAGTGAGTCCCTTCCAGGGGGCAGCTACAATGAGCAGTTCTTC.

This clone was detected a few times. V gene TRBV7-2 combines with J gene TRBJ1-1; possible D gene TRBD1, 6 bases. The CDR3 is 15 residues long. Trimming took 1 base from V and 5 from J, leaving 14 bases between them. CDR1 and CDR2 from the germline V gene are SGHTA and FQGNSA. The CDR3 DNA is TGTGCCAGCAGCTTAGATCACAGGGCCGGGACTGAAGCTTTCTTT. Protein: CASSLDHRAGTEAFF.

The chain employs TRBV27 and TRBJ1-1, with a tentative D call TRBD1 (6 bases). This CDR3 has 15 amino acids. The V end was cut by 1 base, the J end by 6 bases, with 15 bases between. Germline CDR1 reads MNHEY; CDR2 reads SMNVEV (reference sequence). As DNA, the CDR3 is TGTGCCAGCAGTTTATTTGCGGGCAGGGGTGCTGAAGCTTTCTTT. This encodes CASSLFAGRGAEAFF.